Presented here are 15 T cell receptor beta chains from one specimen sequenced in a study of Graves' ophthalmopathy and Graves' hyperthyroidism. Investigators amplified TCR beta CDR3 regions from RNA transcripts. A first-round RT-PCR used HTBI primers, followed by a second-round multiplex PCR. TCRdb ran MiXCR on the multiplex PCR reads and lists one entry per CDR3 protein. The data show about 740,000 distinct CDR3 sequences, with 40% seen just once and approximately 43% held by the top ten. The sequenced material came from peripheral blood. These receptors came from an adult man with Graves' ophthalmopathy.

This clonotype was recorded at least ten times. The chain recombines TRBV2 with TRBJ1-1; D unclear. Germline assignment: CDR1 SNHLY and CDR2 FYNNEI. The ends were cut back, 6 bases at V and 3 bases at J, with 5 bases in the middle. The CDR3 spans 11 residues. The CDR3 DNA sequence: TGTGCCAGCAGCGTCTACACTGAAGCTTTCTTT. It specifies CASSVYTEAFF.

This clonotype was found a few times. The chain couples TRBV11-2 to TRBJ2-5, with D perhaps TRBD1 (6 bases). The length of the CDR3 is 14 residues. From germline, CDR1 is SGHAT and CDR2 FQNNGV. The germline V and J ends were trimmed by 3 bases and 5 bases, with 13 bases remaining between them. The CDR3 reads CASSFYAGEETQYF. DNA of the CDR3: TGTGCCAGCAGCTTTTACGCAGGGGAGGAGACCCAGTACTTC.

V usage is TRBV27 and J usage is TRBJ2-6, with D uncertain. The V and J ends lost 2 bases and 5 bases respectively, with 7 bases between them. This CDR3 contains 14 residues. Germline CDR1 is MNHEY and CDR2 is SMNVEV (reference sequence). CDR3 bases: TGTGCCAGCAGTTTACAGCCTTGGGCCAACGTCCTGACTTTC. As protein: CASSLQPWANVLTF.

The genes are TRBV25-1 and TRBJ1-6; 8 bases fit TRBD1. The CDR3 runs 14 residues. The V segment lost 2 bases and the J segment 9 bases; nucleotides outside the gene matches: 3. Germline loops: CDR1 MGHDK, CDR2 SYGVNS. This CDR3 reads CASSEDRGASPLHF. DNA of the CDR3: TGTGCCAGCAGTGAAGACAGGGGAGCTTCACCCCTCCACTTT. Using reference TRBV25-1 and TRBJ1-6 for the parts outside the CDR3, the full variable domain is EADIYQTPRYLVIGTGKKITLECSQTMGHDKMYWYQQDPGMELHLIHYSYGVNSTEKGDLSSESTVSRIRTEHFPLTLESARPSHTSQYLCASSEDRGASPLHFGNGTRLTVT.

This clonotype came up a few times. The CDR3 protein is CASSSDTGRYEQYF. CDR3 DNA: TGTGCCAGCAGCTCCGATACAGGCAGGTACGAGCAGTACTTC. The chain has TRBV7-2 and TRBJ2-7; a possible D gene is TRBD1 (5 bases). V dropped 4 bases and J dropped 4 bases, with 14 bases sitting between them. There are 14 residues in the CDR3. The germline V gene has CDR1 SGHTA and CDR2 FQGNSA. Full variable domain (remainder filled in from reference TRBV7-2 and TRBJ2-7): GAGVSQSPSNKVTEKGKDVELRCDPISGHTALYWYRQSLGQGLEFLIYFQGNSAPDKSGLPSDRFSAERTGGSVSTLTIQRTQQEDSAVYLCASSSDTGRYEQYFGPGTRLTVT.

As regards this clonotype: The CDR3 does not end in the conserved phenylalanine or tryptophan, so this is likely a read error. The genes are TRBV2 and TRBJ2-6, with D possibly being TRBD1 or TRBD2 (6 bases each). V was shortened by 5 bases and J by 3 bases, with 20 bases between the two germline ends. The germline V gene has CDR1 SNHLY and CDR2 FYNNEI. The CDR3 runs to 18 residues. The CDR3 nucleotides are TGTGCCAGCAGTCGGCGACAGGCGAGGGACTTTGGGGCCAACGTCCTGACTCTC. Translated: CASSRRQARDFGANVLTL.

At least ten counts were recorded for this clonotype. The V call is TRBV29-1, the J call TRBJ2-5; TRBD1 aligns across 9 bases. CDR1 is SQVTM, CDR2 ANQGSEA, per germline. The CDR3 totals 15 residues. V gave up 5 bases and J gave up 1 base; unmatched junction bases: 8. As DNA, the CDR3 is TGCAGCGTTTCGACAGGGGGTAAAGTCCAAGAGACCCAGTACTTC. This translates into CSVSTGGKVQETQYF.

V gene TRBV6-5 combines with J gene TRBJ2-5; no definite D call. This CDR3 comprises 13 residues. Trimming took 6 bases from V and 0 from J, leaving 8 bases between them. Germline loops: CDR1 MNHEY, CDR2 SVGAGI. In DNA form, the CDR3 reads TGTGCCAGCAGGCGACGGTACCAAGAGACCCAGTACTTC. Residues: CASRRRYQETQYF.

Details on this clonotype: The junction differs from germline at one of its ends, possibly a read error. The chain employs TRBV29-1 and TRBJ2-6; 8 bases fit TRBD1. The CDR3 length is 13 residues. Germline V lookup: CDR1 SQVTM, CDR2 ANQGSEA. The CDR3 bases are TGCAGCGCCGCGACAGGGGTGGCCGACGTCCTGACTTTC. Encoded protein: CSAATGVADVLTF.

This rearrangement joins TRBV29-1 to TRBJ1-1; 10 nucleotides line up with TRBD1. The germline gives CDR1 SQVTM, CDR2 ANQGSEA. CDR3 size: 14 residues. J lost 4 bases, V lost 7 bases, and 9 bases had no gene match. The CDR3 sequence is CSAQRQGAPTEAFF. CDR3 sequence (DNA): TGCAGCGCCCAAAGACAGGGGGCCCCCACTGAAGCTTTCTTT.

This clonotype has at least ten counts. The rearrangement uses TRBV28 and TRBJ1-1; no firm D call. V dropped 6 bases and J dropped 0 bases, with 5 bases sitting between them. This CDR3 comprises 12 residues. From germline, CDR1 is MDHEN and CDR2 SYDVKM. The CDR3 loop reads CASRRMNTEAFF. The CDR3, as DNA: TGTGCCAGCAGACGGATGAACACTGAAGCTTTCTTT.

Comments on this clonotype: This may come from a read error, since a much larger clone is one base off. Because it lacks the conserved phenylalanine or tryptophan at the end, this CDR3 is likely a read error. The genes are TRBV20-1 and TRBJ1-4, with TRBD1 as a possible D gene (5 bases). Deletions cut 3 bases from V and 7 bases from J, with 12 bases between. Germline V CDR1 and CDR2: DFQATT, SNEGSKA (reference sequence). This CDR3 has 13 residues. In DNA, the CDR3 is TGCAGTGCTAGTAAAGGAGGGACTGAAAAACTGTTTCTT. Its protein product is CSASKGGTEKLFL.

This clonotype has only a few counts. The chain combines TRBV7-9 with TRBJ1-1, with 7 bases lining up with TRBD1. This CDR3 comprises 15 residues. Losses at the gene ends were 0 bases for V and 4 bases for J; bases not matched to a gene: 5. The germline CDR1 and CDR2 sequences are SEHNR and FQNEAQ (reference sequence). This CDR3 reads CASSLAQGGSTEAFF. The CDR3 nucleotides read TGTGCCAGCAGCTTAGCGCAGGGGGGGAGCACTGAAGCTTTCTTT.

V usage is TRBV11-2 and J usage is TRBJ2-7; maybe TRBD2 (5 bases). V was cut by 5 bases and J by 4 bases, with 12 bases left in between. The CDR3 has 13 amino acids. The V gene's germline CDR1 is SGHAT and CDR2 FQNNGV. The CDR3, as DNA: TGTGCCAGCAGCGGGGAGTTGGGTTACGAGCAGTACTTC. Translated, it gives CASSGELGYEQYF.

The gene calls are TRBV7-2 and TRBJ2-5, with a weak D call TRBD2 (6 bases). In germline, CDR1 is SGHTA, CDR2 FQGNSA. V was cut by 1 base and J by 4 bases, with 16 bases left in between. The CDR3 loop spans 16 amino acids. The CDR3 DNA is TGTGCCAGCAGCTTAGGGGTCGCCGCGGGGCTAGAGACCCAGTACTTC. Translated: CASSLGVAAGLETQYF.